Listed below are T cell receptor beta chains from one sample, sequenced in a study of OX40 agonist ivuxolimab in advanced cancers. Profiled with immunoSEQ multiplex PCR; TCRdb holds only in-frame clones, not every one. The table lists about 72,000 clones, about 89% of them singletons, with about 5.5% in the top ten. This sample comprised CD4+ or CD8+ T cells sorted from blood, obtained in a trial of the OX40 agonist ivuxolimab. Source of these receptors: an adult with an advanced solid tumor such as melanoma, head and neck, liver or kidney cancer. The CDR3 runs from the conserved cysteine through the conserved F or W. A D gene is named only where the DNA matches it firmly. Size values are once, few and many counts, or a class for expanded clones, and some rows have none.

clone_size,v_call,cdr3_length,d_call,j_call,cdr3_aa,cdr3_nt
NA,TRBV27,15,TRBD1,TRBJ1-1,CASSQYRGMNTEAFF,TGTGCCAGCAGTCAATACAGGGGGATGAACACTGAAGCTTTCTTT
NA,TRBV11-2,15,NA,TRBJ2-3,CASSYTGAGTDTQYF,TGTGCCAGCAGTTATACAGGTGCCGGTACAGATACGCAGTATTTT
NA,TRBV7-9,15,TRBD1,TRBJ2-7,CASMNAGQGSYEQYF,TGTGCCAGTATGAATGCGGGACAGGGGTCCTACGAGCAGTACTTC
NA,TRBV7-9,14,NA,TRBJ2-3,CASSLQAGPDTQYF,TGTGCCAGCAGCTTACAGGCGGGCCCAGATACGCAGTATTTT
NA,TRBV19,15,TRBD2,TRBJ2-5,CASSSTAGRQETQYF,TGTGCCAGTAGTTCAACAGCGGGGCGCCAAGAGACCCAGTACTTC
NA,TRBV7-2,14,TRBD1,TRBJ1-3,CASSYWTGGNTIYF,TGTGCCAGCAGCTATTGGACAGGCGGAAACACCATATATTTT
NA,TRBV30,12,NA,TRBJ1-2,CAWRWGGYGYTF,TGTGCCTGGAGGTGGGGCGGCTATGGCTACACCTTC
NA,TRBV6-6,13,TRBD1,TRBJ1-4,CASSPWDREKLFF,TGTGCCAGCAGTCCCTGGGACAGGGAAAAACTGTTTTTT
NA,TRBV21-1,15,NA,TRBJ2-1,CASSKRVSSYNEQFF,TGTGCCAGCAGCAAGAGGGTGAGCTCCTACAATGAGCAGTTCTTC
NA,TRBV6-5,14,NA,TRBJ2-7,CASTGESPSYEQYF,TGTGCCAGCACCGGGGAGAGTCCATCCTACGAGCAGTACTTC
NA,TRBV6-5,12,NA,TRBJ1-1,CAARQSNTEAFF,TGTGCCGCAAGACAGTCGAACACTGAAGCTTTCTTT
NA,TRBV27,16,TRBD1,TRBJ2-3,CASSSGTALITDTQYF,TGTGCCAGCAGTTCAGGGACAGCCCTGATCACAGATACGCAGTATTTT
NA,TRBV11-2,16,TRBD2,TRBJ2-3,CASSRGLAGEEDTQYF,TGTGCCAGCAGCCGAGGACTAGCGGGAGAAGAAGATACGCAGTATTTT
NA,TRBV23-1,12,NA,TRBJ2-1,CARQTSYNEQFF,TGCGCCAGACAAACGAGCTACAATGAGCAGTTCTTC
NA,TRBV9,13,NA,TRBJ1-1,CASSVEANTEAFF,TGTGCCAGCAGCGTAGAAGCGAACACTGAAGCTTTCTTT
NA,TRBV27,13,TRBD1,TRBJ2-7,CASRTGGGYEQYF,TGTGCCAGCAGGACAGGGGGCGGCTACGAGCAGTACTTC
NA,TRBV27,14,NA,TRBJ1-1,CASSLGQDYTEAFF,TGTGCCAGCAGTTTGGGACAAGACTACACTGAAGCTTTCTTT
NA,TRBV7-9,12,NA,TRBJ2-5,CASMARQETQYF,TGTGCCAGCATGGCCAGGCAAGAGACCCAGTACTTC
once,TRBV7-6,14,TRBD1,TRBJ1-2,CASSFGRQGYGYTF,TGTGCCAGCAGCTTTGGGCGACAGGGGTATGGCTACACCTTC
NA,TRBV27,13,NA,TRBJ2-1,CASSQGSRLEQFF,TGTGCCAGCAGTCAAGGGTCTCGACTGGAGCAGTTCTTC
NA,TRBV27,12,NA,TRBJ2-1,CASSGSGYEQFF,TGTGCCAGCAGTGGAAGCGGTTATGAGCAGTTCTTC
NA,TRBV15,14,NA,TRBJ2-5,CATSSFDSQETQYF,TGTGCCACCAGCAGCTTCGACAGCCAAGAGACCCAGTACTTC
once,TRBV2,16,TRBD2,TRBJ2-7,CASSEASGGAIYEQYF,TGTGCCAGCAGTGAAGCTAGCGGGGGCGCAATCTACGAGCAGTACTTC
NA,TRBV4-3,12,TRBD1,TRBJ1-2,CASSQGTGGYTF,TGCGCCAGCAGCCAAGGGACAGGCGGCTACACCTTC
NA,TRBV14,16,TRBD1,TRBJ2-3,CASSSSGGLYTDTQYF,TGTGCCAGCAGCTCCTCAGGGGGCCTTTACACAGATACGCAGTATTTT